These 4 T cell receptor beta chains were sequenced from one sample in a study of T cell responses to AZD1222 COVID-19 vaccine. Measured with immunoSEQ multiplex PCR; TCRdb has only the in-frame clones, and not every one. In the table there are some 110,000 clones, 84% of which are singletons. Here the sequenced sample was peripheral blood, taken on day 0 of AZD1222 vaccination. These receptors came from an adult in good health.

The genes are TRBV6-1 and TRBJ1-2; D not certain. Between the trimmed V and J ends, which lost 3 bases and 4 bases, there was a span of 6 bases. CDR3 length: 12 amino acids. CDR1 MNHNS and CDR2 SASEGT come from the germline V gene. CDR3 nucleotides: TGTGCCAGCAGTGATCCGCCCTATGGCTACACCTTC. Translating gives CASSDPPYGYTF.

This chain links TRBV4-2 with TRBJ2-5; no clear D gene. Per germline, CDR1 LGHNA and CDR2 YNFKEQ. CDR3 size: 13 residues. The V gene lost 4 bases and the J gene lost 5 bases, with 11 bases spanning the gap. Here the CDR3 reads CASSRNYGETQYF. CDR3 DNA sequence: TGTGCCAGCAGCCGGAACTACGGGGAGACCCAGTACTTC.

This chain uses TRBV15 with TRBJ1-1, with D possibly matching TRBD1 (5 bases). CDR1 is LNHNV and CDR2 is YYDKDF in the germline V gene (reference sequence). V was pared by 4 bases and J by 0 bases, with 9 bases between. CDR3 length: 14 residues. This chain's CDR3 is CATSTPGVNTEAFF. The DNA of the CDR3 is TGTGCCACCAGCACCCCGGGGGTGAACACTGAAGCTTTCTTT.

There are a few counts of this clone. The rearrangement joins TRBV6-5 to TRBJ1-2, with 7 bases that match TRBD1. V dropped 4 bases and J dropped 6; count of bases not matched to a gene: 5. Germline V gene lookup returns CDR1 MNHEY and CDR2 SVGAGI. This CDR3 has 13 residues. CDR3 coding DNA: TGTGCCAGCAGTTCATCAGGGGGGGATGGCTACACCTTC. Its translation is CASSSSGGDGYTF.